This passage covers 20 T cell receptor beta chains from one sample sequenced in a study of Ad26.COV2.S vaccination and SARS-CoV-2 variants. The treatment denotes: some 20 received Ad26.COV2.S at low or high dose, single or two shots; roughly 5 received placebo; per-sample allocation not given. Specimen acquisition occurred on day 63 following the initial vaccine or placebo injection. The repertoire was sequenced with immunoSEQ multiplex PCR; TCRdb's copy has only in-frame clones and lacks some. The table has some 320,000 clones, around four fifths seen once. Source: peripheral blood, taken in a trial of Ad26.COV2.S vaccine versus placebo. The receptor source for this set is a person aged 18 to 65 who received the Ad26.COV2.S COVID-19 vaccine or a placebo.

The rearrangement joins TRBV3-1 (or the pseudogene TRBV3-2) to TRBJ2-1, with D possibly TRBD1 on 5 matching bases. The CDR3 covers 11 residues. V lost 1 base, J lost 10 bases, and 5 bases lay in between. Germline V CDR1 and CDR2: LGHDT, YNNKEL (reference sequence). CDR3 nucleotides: TGTGCCAGCAGCCAAGGGGGCGAGCAGTTCTTC. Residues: CASSQGGEQFF.

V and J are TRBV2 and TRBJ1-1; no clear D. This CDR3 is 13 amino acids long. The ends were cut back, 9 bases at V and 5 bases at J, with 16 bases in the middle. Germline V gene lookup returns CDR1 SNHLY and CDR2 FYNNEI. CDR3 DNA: TGTGCCAGGATGGGCGGGGTTGGGACTGAAGCTTTCTTT. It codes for CARMGGVGTEAFF. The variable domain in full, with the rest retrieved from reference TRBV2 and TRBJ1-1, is EPEVTQTPSHQVTQMGQEVILRCVPISNHLYFYWYRQILGQKVEFLVSFYNNEISEKSEIFDDQFSVERPDGSNFTLKIRSTKLEDSAMYFCARMGGVGTEAFFGQGTRLTVV.

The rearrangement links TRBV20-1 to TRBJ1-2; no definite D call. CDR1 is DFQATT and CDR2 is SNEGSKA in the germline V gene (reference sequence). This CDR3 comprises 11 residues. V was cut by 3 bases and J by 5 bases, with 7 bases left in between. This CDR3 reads CSASGRYGYTF. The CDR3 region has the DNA TGCAGTGCTAGTGGACGGTATGGCTACACCTTC.

The CDR3 DNA reads as TGTGCCAGCTCACTTTACAGGGAAAGCTCTGGAAACACCATATATTTT. Its protein is CASSLYRESSGNTIYF. This chain uses TRBV18 with TRBJ1-3; D possibly corresponds to TRBD1 (6 bases). This CDR3 spans 16 amino acids. Trimming took 4 bases from V and 0 from J, leaving 13 bases between them. The germline gives CDR1 KGHSH, CDR2 LQKENI.

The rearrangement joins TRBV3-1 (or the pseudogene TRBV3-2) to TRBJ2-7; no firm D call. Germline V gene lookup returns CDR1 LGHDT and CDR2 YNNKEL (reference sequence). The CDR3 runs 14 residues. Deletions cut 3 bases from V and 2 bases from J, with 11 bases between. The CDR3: CASSQQDGTYEQYF. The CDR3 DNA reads TGTGCCAGCAGCCAGCAGGACGGTACCTACGAGCAGTACTTC.

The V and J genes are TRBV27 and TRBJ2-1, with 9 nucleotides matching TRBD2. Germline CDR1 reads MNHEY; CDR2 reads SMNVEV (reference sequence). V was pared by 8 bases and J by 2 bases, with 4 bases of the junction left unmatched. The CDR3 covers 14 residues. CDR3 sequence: CASRTSGPYNEQFF. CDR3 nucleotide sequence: TGTGCCAGCCGTACTAGCGGGCCCTACAATGAGCAGTTCTTC.

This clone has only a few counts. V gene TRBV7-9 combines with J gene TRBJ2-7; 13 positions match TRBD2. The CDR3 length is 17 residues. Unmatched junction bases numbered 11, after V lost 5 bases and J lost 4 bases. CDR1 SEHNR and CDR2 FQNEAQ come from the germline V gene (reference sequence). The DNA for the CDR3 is TGTGCCAGCAGCCGGGGACTAGCGGGGAGGTCCAGGTACGAGCAGTACTTC. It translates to CASSRGLAGRSRYEQYF.

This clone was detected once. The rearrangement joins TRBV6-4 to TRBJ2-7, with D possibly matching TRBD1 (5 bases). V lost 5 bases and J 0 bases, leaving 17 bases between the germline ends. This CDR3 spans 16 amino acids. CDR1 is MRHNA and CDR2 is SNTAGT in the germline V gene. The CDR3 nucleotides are TGTGCCAGCAGTCCCACGACAGACCGAATCTCCTACGAGCAGTACTTC. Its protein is CASSPTTDRISYEQYF.

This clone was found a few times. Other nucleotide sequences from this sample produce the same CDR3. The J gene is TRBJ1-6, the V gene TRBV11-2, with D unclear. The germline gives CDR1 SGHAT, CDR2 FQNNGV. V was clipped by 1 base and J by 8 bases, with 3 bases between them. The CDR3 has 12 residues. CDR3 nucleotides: TGTGCCAGCAGCTTAGCCGATTCACCCCTCCACTTT. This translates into CASSLADSPLHF.

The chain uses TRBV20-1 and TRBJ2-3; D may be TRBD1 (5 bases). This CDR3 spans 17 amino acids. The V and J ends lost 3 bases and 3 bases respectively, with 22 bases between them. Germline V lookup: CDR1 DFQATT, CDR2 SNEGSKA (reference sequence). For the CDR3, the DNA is TGCAGTGCTAGTAGTGCCTGGGCAGGGATGTCAACAGATACGCAGTATTTT. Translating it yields CSASSAWAGMSTDTQYF.

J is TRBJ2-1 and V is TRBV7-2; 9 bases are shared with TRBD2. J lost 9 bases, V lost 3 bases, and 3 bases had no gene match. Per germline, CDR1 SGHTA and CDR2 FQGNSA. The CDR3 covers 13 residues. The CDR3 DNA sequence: TGTGCCAGCAGCTTGAGAGCGGGGGGTGAGCAGTTCTTC. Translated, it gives CASSLRAGGEQFF.

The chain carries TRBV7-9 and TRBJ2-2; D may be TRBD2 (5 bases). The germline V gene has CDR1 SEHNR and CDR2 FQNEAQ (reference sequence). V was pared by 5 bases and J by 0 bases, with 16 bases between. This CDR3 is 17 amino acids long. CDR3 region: CASSEKRQVTNTGELFF. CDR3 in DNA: TGTGCCAGCAGCGAAAAGCGGCAGGTTACGAACACCGGGGAGCTGTTTTTT.

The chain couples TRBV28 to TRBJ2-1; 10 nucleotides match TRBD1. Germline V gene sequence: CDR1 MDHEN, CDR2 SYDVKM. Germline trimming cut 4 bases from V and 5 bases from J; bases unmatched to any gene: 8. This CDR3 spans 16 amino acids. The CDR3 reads CASSSPWDRGNNEQFF. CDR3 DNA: TGTGCCAGCAGTTCCCCATGGGACAGGGGAAACAATGAGCAGTTCTTC.

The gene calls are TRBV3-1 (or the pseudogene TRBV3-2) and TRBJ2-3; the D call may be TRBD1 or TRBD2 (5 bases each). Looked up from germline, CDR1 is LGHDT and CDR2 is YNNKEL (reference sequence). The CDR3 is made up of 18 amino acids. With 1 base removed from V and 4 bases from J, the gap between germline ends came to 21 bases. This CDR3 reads CASSQVGLRGPRADTQYF. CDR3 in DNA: TGTGCCAGCAGCCAAGTTGGGCTGAGGGGTCCACGTGCAGATACGCAGTATTTT.

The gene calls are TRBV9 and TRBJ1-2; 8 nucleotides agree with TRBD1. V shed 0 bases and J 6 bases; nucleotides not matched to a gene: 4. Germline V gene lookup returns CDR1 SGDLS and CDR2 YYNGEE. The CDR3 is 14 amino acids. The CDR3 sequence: CASSVEGRGHGYTF. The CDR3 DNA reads TGTGCCAGCAGCGTAGAGGGCAGGGGGCATGGCTACACCTTC.

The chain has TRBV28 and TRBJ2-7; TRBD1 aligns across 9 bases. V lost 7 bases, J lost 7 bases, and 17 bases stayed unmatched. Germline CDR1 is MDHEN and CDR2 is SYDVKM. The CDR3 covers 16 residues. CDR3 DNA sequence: TGTGCCAGCACAACCCCGGGGGGACAGGGCTATCGGGAGCAGTACTTC. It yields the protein CASTTPGGQGYREQYF.

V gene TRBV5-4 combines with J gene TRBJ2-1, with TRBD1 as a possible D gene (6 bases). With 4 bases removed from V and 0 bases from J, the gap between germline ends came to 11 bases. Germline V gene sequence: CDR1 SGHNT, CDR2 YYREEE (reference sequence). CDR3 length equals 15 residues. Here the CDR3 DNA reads TGTGCCAGCAGCCCAAGGACAGACTCCTACAATGAGCAGTTCTTC. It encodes CASSPRTDSYNEQFF.

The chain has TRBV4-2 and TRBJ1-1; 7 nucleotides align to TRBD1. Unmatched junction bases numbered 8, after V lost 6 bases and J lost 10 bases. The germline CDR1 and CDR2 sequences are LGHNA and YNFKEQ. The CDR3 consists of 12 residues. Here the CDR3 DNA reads TGTGCCAGCAGGCGTTACAGGGGTATAGCTTTCTTT. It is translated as CASRRYRGIAFF.

The CDR3: CASSLTAGAVYNEQFF. In DNA, the CDR3 is TGTGCCAGCAGCTTAACGGCGGGGGCGGTCTACAATGAGCAGTTCTTC. This chain connects TRBV7-3 to TRBJ2-1; weak D call: TRBD2 (7 bases). This CDR3 has 16 amino acids. Trimming took off 0 bases at V and 3 bases at J, with 12 bases between the two ends. Germline CDR1 and CDR2: SGHTA and FQGTGA.

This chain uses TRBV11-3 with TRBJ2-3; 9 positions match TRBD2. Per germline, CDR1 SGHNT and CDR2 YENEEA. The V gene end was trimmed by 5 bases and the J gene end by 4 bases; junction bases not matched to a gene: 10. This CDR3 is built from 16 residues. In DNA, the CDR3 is TGTGCCAGCAGCCCCTCGACTAGCGGTTGGGCAGATACGCAGTATTTT. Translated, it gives CASSPSTSGWADTQYF.